This T cell receptor (beta chain) originates from a study of T-cell reconstitution after alpha-beta-depleted transplantation in children. Study results and limitations: Expanded graft clones numbering several hundred reportedly gave rise to alpha-beta T cells about two months after transplant. Diversity and T-cell counts at one year after transplant derived mostly from new T cells.

This clonotype was seen many times. Its target is not known. The CDR3 is 17 residues long. Germline V gives CDR1 SGHDT, CDR2 YYEEEE. Trimming pared 4 bases from V and 0 bases from J, leaving 17 bases between. TCRbeta library construction was performed incorporating unique molecular identifiers. TCRdb reanalysed the PCR reads using MiXCR and keeps one entry per CDR3 protein. The repertoire has some 110,000 distinct CDR3 sequences, 10% of them found once; the top ten carry under 40%. This chain links TRBV5-6 with TRBJ1-3; no clear D gene. The TCR comes from a boy between 2 and 10 years old with acute lymphoblastic leukemia, due to receive a stem cell transplant. The source material was PBMCs, sampled before TCRalphabeta/CD19-depleted stem cell transplant. Here the CDR3 DNA reads TGTGCCAGCAGCCAGATAGGGATCAGAGGCTCTGGAAACACCATATATTTT. Translated, it gives CASSQIGIRGSGNTIYF.